Below, 11 T cell receptor beta chains from the same sample are listed, as sequenced in a study of blood T cell repertoires in COVID-19. Method: immunoSEQ multiplex PCR; TCRdb's copy keeps in-frame clones and lacks some. The data contain a few hundred thousand clones, approximately 83% of them singletons. The sequenced sample was PBMCs or T cells enriched from blood (not recorded which). All receptors derive from a man aged 45-65 years who had recovered from COVID-19.

The gene calls are TRBV10-3 and TRBJ2-1; 14 nucleotides agree with TRBD2. The germline gives CDR1 ENHRY, CDR2 SYGVKD. The length of the CDR3 is 18 residues. The V and J ends lost 6 bases and 0 bases, in that order; junction bases with no gene match: 7. In DNA, the CDR3 is TGTGCCATCAGATCGACTAGCGGGGGGGCCAGCTCCTACAATGAGCAGTTCTTC. Translating it yields CAIRSTSGGASSYNEQFF.

V gene TRBV7-2 combines with J gene TRBJ1-1; 7 nucleotides align to TRBD1. After removal of 2 bases from V and 8 bases from J, the junction contained 8 bases not matched to a gene. CDR3 length: 14 residues. The V gene's germline CDR1 is SGHTA and CDR2 FQGNSA. This chain's CDR3 is CASSLRLTGREAFF. CDR3 coding DNA: TGTGCCAGCAGCTTACGATTGACAGGGCGAGAAGCTTTCTTT.

The V and J genes are TRBV27 and TRBJ1-5; 8 bases are a match to TRBD1. Looked up from germline, CDR1 is MNHEY and CDR2 is SMNVEV (reference sequence). V gave up 5 bases and J gave up 4 bases; unmatched junction bases: 7. This CDR3 has 15 amino acids. The CDR3 coding sequence is TGTGCCAGCAGTATACATCAGGGGGCTAATCAGCCCCAGCATTTT. It yields the protein CASSIHQGANQPQHF.

The chain couples TRBV5-1 to TRBJ2-5; D may be TRBD2 (5 bases). Trimming left V 7 bases short and J 2 bases short, with 15 bases between. The CDR3 has 14 amino acids. CDR1 is SGHRS and CDR2 is YFSETQ in the germline V gene. CDR3 loop: CASAYLDSQETQYF. The CDR3, as DNA: TGCGCCAGCGCGTACCTGGACTCACAAGAGACCCAGTACTTC. Filled out from reference TRBV5-1 and TRBJ2-5, the complete variable domain reads KAGVTQTPRYLIKTRGQQVTLSCSPISGHRSVSWYQQTPGQGLQFLFEYFSETQRNKGNFPGRFSGRQFSNSRSEMNVSTLELGDSALYLCASAYLDSQETQYFGPGTRLLVL.

The chain employs TRBV27 and TRBJ1-6; possible D gene TRBD1, 5 bases. V dropped 2 bases and J dropped 6 bases, with 11 bases sitting between them. CDR1 is MNHEY, CDR2 SMNVEV, per germline (reference sequence). There are 15 residues in the CDR3. The DNA for the CDR3 is TGTGCCAGCAGTTTAGGGGGGATCGCTAATTCACCCCTCCACTTT. Translating gives CASSLGGIANSPLHF.

The gene calls are TRBV27 and TRBJ2-7, with 7 nucleotides matching TRBD1. V lost 5 bases to trimming and J lost 1 base; unmatched junction nucleotides: 8. CDR1 MNHEY and CDR2 SMNVEV come from the germline V gene (reference sequence). The CDR3 covers 15 residues. CDR3 amino acids: CASSTPPDRSYEQYF. The CDR3 nucleotides are TGTGCCAGCAGTACCCCCCCGGACAGGTCCTACGAGCAGTACTTC.

The chain recombines TRBV6-5 with TRBJ2-1, with TRBD2 identical over 9 bases. Germline V CDR1 and CDR2: MNHEY, SVGAGI. The V segment lost 8 bases and the J segment 8 bases; nucleotides outside the gene matches: 10. The CDR3 sequence is 14 residues long. The DNA of the CDR3 is TGTGCCAGCCGGTCGGCGGGGGGGCCGCATGAGCAGTTCTTC. This gives the protein CASRSAGGPHEQFF.

This chain uses TRBV9 with TRBJ2-1; possibly TRBD2 for D (5 bases). Germline lookup yields CDR1 SGDLS and CDR2 YYNGEE. V was cut by 4 bases and J by 9 bases, with 20 bases left in between. The CDR3 sequence is 15 residues long. This chain's CDR3 is CASSHRGFTRGEQFF. The CDR3 DNA sequence: TGTGCCAGCAGCCATCGGGGATTTACCCGGGGTGAGCAGTTCTTC.

There are a few counts of this clone. The chain recombines TRBV12-3 or TRBV12-4 with TRBJ2-1, with D possibly matching TRBD1 (6 bases). Trimming took off 3 bases at V and 9 bases at J, with 12 bases between the two ends. The CDR3 runs 13 residues. CDR3 coding DNA: TGTGCCAGCAGTTTTGGCACAGGGCGTGAGCAGTTCTTC. Translating gives CASSFGTGREQFF.

The chain combines TRBV6-4 with TRBJ2-7; 12 nucleotides match TRBD1. Losses at the gene ends were 4 bases for V and 7 bases for J; bases not matched to a gene: 11. The germline V gene has CDR1 MRHNA and CDR2 SNTAGT. This CDR3 is built from 16 residues. In nucleotides, the CDR3 is TGTGCCAGCAGTGCCCAGGGACAGGGGGCCCCTGCAGAGCAGTACTTC. Translating it yields CASSAQGQGAPAEQYF.

This chain links TRBV29-1 with TRBJ2-4; 8 nucleotides match TRBD1. Per germline, CDR1 SQVTM and CDR2 ANQGSEA. The length of the CDR3 is 17 residues. The CDR3 loop is CSAVAATGGIGKNIQYF. The CDR3, as DNA: TGCAGTGCTGTTGCCGCAACAGGGGGTATAGGCAAAAACATTCAGTACTTC.